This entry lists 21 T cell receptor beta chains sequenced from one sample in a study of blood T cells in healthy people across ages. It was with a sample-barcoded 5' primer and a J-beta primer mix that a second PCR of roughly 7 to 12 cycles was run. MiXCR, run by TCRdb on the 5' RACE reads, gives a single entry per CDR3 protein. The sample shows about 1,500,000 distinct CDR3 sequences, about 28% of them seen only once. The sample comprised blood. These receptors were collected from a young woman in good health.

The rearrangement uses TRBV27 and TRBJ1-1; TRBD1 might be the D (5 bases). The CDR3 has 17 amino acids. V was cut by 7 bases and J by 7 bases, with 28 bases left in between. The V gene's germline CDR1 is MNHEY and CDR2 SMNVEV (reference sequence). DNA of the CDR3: TGTGCCAGCACCGCCCCTCGGCAGGGAAGAGGGCCCATTGAAGCTTTCTTT. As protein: CASTAPRQGRGPIEAFF.

CDR3 sequence reads: CSAEGGLAVQETQYF. The CDR3 nucleotides read TGCAGTGCTGAAGGGGGACTAGCGGTACAAGAGACCCAGTACTTC. The gene calls are TRBV20-1 and TRBJ2-5, with TRBD2 matching over 11 bases. Trimming took 5 bases from V and 2 from J; bases not matched to a gene: 7. There are 15 residues in the CDR3. The germline CDR1 and CDR2 sequences are DFQATT and SNEGSKA (reference sequence).

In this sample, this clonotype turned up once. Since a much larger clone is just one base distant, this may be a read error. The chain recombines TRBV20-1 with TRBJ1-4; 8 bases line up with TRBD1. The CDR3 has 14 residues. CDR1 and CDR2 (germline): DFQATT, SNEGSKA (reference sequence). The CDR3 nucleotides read TGCAGTGCTGACGACCCAGGGGGCGGTGAAAAACGGTTTTTT. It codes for CSADDPGGGEKRFF.

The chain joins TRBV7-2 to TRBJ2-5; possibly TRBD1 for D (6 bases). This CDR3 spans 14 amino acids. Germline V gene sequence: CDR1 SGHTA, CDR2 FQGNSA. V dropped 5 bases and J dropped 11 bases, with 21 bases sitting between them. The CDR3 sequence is CASSPQTGHNEQYF. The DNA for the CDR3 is TGTGCCAGCAGCCCCCAGACAGGACACAATGAGCAGTACTTC.

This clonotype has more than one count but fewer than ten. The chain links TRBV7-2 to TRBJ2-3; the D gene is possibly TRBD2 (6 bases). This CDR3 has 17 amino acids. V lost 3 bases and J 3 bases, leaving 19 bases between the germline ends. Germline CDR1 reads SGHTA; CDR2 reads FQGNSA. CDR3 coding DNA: TGTGCCAGCAGCTTGATAGGGACTCCTCTACCTACAGATACGCAGTATTTT. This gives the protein CASSLIGTPLPTDTQYF. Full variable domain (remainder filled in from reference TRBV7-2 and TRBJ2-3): GAGVSQSPSNKVTEKGKDVELRCDPISGHTALYWYRQSLGQGLEFLIYFQGNSAPDKSGLPSDRFSAERTGGSVSTLTIQRTQQEDSAVYLCASSLIGTPLPTDTQYFGPGTRLTVL.

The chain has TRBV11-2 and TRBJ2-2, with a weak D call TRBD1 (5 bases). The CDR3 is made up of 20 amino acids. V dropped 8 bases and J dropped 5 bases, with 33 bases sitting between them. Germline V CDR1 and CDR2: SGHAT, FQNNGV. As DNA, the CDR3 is TGTGCCAGCGAGCTTGCCTCCCAGGGCGGTCGCCATGCAAGGACCGGGGAGCTGTTTTTT. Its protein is CASELASQGGRHARTGELFF.

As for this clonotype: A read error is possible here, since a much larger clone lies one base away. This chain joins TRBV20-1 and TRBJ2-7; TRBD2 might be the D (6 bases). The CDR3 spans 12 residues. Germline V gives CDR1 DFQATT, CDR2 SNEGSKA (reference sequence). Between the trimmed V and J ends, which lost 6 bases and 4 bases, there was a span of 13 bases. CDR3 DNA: TGCAGTGCGGAAGTCGGGACTTACGAGCAGTACGTC. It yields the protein CSAEVGTYEQYV.

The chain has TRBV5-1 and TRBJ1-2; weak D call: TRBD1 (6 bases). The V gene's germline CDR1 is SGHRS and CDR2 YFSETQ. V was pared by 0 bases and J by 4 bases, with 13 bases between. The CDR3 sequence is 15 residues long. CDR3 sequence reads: CASSLEGQKGYGYTF. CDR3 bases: TGCGCCAGCAGCTTGGAGGGACAAAAAGGCTATGGCTACACCTTC.

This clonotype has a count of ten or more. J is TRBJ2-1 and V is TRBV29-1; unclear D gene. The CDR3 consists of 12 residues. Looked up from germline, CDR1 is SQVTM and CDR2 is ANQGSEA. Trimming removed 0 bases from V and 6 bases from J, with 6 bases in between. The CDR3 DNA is TGCAGCGTTGAAGATTGGGGCAATGAGCAGTTCTTC. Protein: CSVEDWGNEQFF.

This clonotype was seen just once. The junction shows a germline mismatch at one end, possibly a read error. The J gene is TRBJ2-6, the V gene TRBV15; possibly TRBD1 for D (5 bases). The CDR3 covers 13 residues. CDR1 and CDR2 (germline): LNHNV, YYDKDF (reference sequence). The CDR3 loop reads CATAFSGANVRTF. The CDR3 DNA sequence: TGTGCCACCGCATTCTCTGGGGCCAACGTCCGGACTTTC. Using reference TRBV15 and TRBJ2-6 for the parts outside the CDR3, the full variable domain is DAMVIQNPRYQVTQFGKPVTLSCSQTLNHNVMYWYQQKSSQAPKLLFHYYDKDFNNEADTPDNFQSRRPNTSFCFLDIRSPGLGDTAMYLCATAFSGANVRTFGAGSRLTVL.

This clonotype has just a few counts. The CDR3 DNA reads as TGCGCCAGCAGCCAAGTCGGGGGGGAGCTGTTTTTT. Amino acid sequence: CASSQVGGELFF. The chain recombines TRBV4-1 with TRBJ2-2; D remains unclear. The ends were cut back, 1 base at V and 8 bases at J, with 5 bases in the middle. The CDR3 runs 12 residues. Germline CDR1 is MGHRA and CDR2 is YSYEKL.

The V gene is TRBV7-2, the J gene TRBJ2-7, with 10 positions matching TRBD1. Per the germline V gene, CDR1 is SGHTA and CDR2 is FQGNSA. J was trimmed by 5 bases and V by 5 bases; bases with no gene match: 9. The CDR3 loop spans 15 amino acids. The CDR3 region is CASSLKDRGPDEQYF. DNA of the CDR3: TGTGCCAGCAGCCTGAAAGACAGGGGGCCGGACGAGCAGTACTTC.

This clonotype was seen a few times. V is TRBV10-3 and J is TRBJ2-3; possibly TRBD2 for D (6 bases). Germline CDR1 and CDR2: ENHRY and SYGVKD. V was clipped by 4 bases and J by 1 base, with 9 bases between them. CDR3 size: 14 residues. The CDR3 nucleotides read TGTGCCATCAGTGGGGAGCGGGGCACAGATACGCAGTATTTT. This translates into CAISGERGTDTQYF.

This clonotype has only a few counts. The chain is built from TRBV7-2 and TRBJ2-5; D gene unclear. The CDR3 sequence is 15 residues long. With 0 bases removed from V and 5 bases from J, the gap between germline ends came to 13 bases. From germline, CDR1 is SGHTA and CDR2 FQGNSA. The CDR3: CASSLARALGETQYF. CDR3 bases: TGTGCCAGCAGCTTAGCTAGGGCCCTCGGGGAGACCCAGTACTTC.

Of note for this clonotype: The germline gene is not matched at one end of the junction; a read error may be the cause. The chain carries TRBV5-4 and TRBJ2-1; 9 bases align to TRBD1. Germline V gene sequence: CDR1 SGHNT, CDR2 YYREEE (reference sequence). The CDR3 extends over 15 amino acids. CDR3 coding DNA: TGTGCCAGCAGCTCGGGACAGGGTCGCTACAATGGGCAGTTCTTC. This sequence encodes CASSSGQGRYNGQFF.

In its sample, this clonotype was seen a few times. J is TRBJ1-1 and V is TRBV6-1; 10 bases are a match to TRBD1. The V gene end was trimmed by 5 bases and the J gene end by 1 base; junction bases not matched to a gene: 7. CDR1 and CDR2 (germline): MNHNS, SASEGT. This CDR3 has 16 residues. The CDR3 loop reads CASSRDRGTRNTEAFF. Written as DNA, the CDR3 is TGTGCCAGCAGTCGGGACAGGGGCACACGGAACACTGAAGCTTTCTTT.

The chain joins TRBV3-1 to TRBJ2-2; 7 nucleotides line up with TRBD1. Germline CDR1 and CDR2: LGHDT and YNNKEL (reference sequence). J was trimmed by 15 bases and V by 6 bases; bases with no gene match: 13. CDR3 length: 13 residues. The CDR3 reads CASSRGTVPLVFF. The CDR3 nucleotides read TGTGCCAGCAGTCGAGGGACAGTCCCTCTGGTGTTTTTT.

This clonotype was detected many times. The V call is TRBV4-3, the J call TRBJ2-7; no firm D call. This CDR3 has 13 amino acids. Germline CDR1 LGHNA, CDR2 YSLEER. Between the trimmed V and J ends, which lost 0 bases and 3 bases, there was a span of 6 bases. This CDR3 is CASSQERNYEQYF. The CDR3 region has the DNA TGCGCCAGCAGCCAAGAGCGGAACTACGAGCAGTACTTC.

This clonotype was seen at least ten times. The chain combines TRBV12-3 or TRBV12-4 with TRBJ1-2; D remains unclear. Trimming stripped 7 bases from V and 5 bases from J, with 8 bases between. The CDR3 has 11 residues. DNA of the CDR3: TGTGCCAGCAAATCGGAGTATGGCTACACCTTC. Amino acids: CASKSEYGYTF.

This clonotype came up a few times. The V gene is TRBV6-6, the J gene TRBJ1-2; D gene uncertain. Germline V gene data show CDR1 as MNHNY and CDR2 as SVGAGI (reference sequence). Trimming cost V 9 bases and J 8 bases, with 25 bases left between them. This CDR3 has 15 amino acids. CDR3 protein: CASPLKGREARGYTF. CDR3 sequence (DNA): TGTGCCAGTCCCCTTAAAGGGAGGGAGGCACGAGGCTACACCTTC.

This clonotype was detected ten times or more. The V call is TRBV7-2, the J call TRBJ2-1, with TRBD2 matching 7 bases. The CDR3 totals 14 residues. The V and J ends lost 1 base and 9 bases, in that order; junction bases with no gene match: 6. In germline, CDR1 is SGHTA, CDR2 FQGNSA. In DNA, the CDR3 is TGTGCCAGCAGCTTAGGGACTAGTATCAGTGAGCAGTTCTTC. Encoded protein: CASSLGTSISEQFF.